The rows below give T cell receptor beta chains drawn from one sample of a study of T cells in Graves' hyperthyroidism and ophthalmopathy. TCRdb re-called the multiplex PCR reads with MiXCR, one entry per CDR3 protein. Here the sample spans under 350,000 distinct CDR3 sequences, roughly 13% being singletons. Sequenced input: blood. Receptors originate from a woman aged 40 to 50 with Graves' ophthalmopathy. CDR3s leave out the opening cysteine and the closing phenylalanine or tryptophan. Size is omitted from some rows. Given values are once, few, many or a class for expanded clones.

V gene	J gene	clone size	CDR3 protein
TRBV12-3/TRBV12-4	TRBJ2-6	many	ASSLTGPGANVLT
TRBV15	TRBJ2-2	few	ATSRSFFRELF
TRBV4-1	TRBJ2-7	many	ASSQVGGEAYEQY
TRBV13	TRBJ2-7	few	ASSRVNSYEQY
TRBV6-4	TRBJ2-2	NA	ASTRGTANTGELF
TRBV15	TRBJ1-5	many	ATSSKQNQPQH
TRBV14	TRBJ2-7	few	ASSPSLTYEQY
TRBV19	TRBJ1-6	NA	ASSEEDNSPLH
TRBV7-9	TRBJ2-5	NA	ASSLSSAGETQY
TRBV5-1	TRBJ1-2	few	ASSLDSGARDGYT
TRBV10-2	TRBJ2-1	few	ASSVTSARYNEQF
TRBV24-1	TRBJ2-7	many	ATSPGEPGQGFLYEQY
TRBV6-1	TRBJ1-5	NA	ASSADPNQPQH
TRBV11-2	TRBJ1-1	many	ASSDRDRGYYTEAF
TRBV18	TRBJ1-5	NA	ASSLLGGEGNQPQH
TRBV28	TRBJ1-2	many	ASSFGAGGYGYT
TRBV5-8	TRBJ2-1	NA	ASSLESASNNEQF
TRBV15	TRBJ1-6	many	ATSRRTDSPLH
TRBV5-6	TRBJ2-1	NA	ASSLTGTAYNEQF
TRBV28	TRBJ2-4	NA	ASSPIGAKNIQY
TRBV4-2	TRBJ2-1	NA	ASSRDGTGPRINNEQF